The source of this T cell receptor (beta chain) is a study of regulatory T cells in long-lasting Graves disease. Time point in this sample: newly diagnosed GD, antithyroid drugs for less than 3 months. The authors made the TCR library using RNA they extracted from PBMCs. The germline V and J ends were trimmed by 3 bases and 3 bases, with 15 bases remaining between them. The CDR3 is made up of 15 amino acids. Germline V gene lookup returns CDR1 KGHSH and CDR2 LQKENI. Combining iRepertoire HTBI primers with Arm-PCR of CDR3 regions, the authors built TCR beta libraries. Each CDR3 protein gets one entry after TCRdb re-called the multiplex PCR reads with MiXCR. The table lists fewer than 650,000 distinct CDR3 sequences, 16% of them singletons. These data are also associated with another study on T cells in Graves' hyperthyroidism and ophthalmopathy.

The receptor was derived from a woman in her 30s with Graves disease. The sample consisted of peripheral blood mononuclear cells (PBMCs), taken at new diagnosis, from a patient treated with antithyroid drugs. The chain is built from TRBV18 and TRBJ2-7, with D uncertain. CDR3 in amino acids: CASSPYGLLDYEQYF. The CDR3 nucleotides are TGTGCCAGCTCACCCTACGGGCTCCTAGACTACGAGCAGTACTTC.